Below are 10 T cell receptor beta chains sequenced from a single sample in a study of blood T cells in healthy people across ages. A J-beta primer mix and a sample-barcoded 5' primer were used in a second PCR of roughly 6 to 12 cycles. One entry per CDR3 protein, called by TCRdb with MiXCR from the 5' RACE reads. The profile shows roughly 1,500,000 distinct CDR3 sequences, approximately 40% of them singletons. Sequences were obtained from blood. These receptors originate from a woman aged 18-29 years in good health.

V gene TRBV29-1 combines with J gene TRBJ2-5; TRBD2 aligns across 14 bases. V dropped 3 bases and J dropped 11; count of bases not matched to a gene: 8. The CDR3 sequence is 14 residues long. Per germline, CDR1 SQVTM and CDR2 ANQGSEA. CDR3 nucleotide sequence: TGCAGCGTTGACGGGACTAGCGGGGGAAATGAGCAGTACTTC. Protein product: CSVDGTSGGNEQYF.

The chain employs TRBV18 and TRBJ2-3, with D unclear. Trimming cost V 0 bases and J 0 bases, with 7 bases left between them. The CDR3 contains 15 residues. Germline V gives CDR1 KGHSH, CDR2 LQKENI. The CDR3 sequence: CASSPPRISTDTQYF. CDR3 nucleotides: TGTGCCAGCTCACCACCGCGGATTAGCACAGATACGCAGTATTTT.

The J gene is TRBJ1-2, the V gene TRBV12-3 or TRBV12-4; D possibly corresponds to TRBD1 (5 bases). V lost 7 bases and J 5 bases, leaving 20 bases between the germline ends. The CDR3 covers 15 residues. DNA for the CDR3: TGTGCCAGCATAGGGGAAAGCGGCAGGGCTTATGGCTACACCTTC. Residues: CASIGESGRAYGYTF.

Worth noting for this clonotype: The junction and the germline gene differ at one end; a read error may be behind it. V and J are TRBV3-1 and TRBJ1-2; D remains unclear. The CDR3 runs 12 residues. CDR1 is LGHDT and CDR2 is YNNKEL in the germline V gene (reference sequence). Here the CDR3 reads CASSHQNYGYTF. CDR3 nucleotide sequence: TGTGCCAGTAGCCATCAAAACTATGGCTACACCTTC.

V usage is TRBV4-1 and J usage is TRBJ2-7, with 9 bases aligning to TRBD2. The germline gives CDR1 MGHRA, CDR2 YSYEKL. The CDR3 contains 15 residues. Trimming took 0 bases from V and 4 from J; bases not matched to a gene: 4. This CDR3 reads CASSQDQREDYEQYF. CDR3 DNA: TGCGCCAGCAGCCAAGATCAGCGGGAGGATTACGAGCAGTACTTC.

The chain has TRBV20-1 and TRBJ1-2; possibly TRBD1 for D (5 bases). The V gene's germline CDR1 is DFQATT and CDR2 SNEGSKA (reference sequence). The V end lost 0 bases, the J end lost 8 bases, and 13 bases lay between the germline ends. The CDR3 has 13 residues. CDR3 in amino acids: CSARDPGHNGYTF. DNA for the CDR3: TGCAGTGCTAGAGATCCAGGGCACAACGGCTACACCTTC.

The chain is built from TRBV10-3 and TRBJ1-1; possibly TRBD1 for D (5 bases). From germline, CDR1 is ENHRY and CDR2 SYGVKD. V lost 6 bases, J lost 1 base, and 9 bases lay in between. The CDR3 consists of 13 residues. CDR3 loop: CAIRKTENTEAFF. In nucleotides, the CDR3 is TGTGCCATCAGAAAGACAGAGAACACTGAAGCTTTCTTT.

The chain couples TRBV10-1 to TRBJ2-3; D possibly uses TRBD1 or TRBD2 (6 bases each). V gave up 0 bases and J gave up 2 bases, with 15 bases separating them. Germline V gene sequence: CDR1 WNHNN, CDR2 SYGVQD (reference sequence). This CDR3 is 17 amino acids long. Written as DNA, the CDR3 is TGCGCCAGCAGTGAGTCCGGGGGCTGGGGGCACACAGATACGCAGTATTTT. Residues: CASSESGGWGHTDTQYF.

The gene calls are TRBV6-5 and TRBJ1-5; no reliable D call. This CDR3 has 15 residues. The V gene's germline CDR1 is MNHEY and CDR2 SVGAGI. V lost 5 bases to trimming and J lost 0 bases, with 11 bases between them. This CDR3 reads CASSPGVNSNQPQHF. The CDR3 bases are TGTGCCAGCAGTCCAGGTGTTAATAGCAATCAGCCCCAGCATTTT.

This clonotype was seen a few times. The V and J genes are TRBV24-1 and TRBJ2-3; D uncertain. Trimming cost V 0 bases and J 8 bases, with 5 bases left between them. CDR1 is KGHDR and CDR2 is SFDVKD in the germline V gene. The CDR3 sequence is 12 residues long. Here the CDR3 DNA reads TGTGCCACCAGTGATTTGACGCGTACGCAGTATTTT. Translating gives CATSDLTRTQYF.